This passage covers 15 T cell receptor beta chains from one sample sequenced in a study of molecular identifiers for immune sequencing clone quantification. Each CDR3 protein is one row after TCRdb ran MiXCR on the PCR reads. The profile covers about half a million distinct CDR3 sequences, with about 25% appearing a single time and around 0.78% taken by the ten largest. Material for sequencing was naive CD8+ T cells from blood, with Jurkat cell RNA spiked in. Subset described: FACS-sorted CD8+CD4-CCR7+CD45RA+ naive T cells. These TCRs come from a human donor in good health. Some libraries in this study had Jurkat cell RNA spiked in.

Of note for this clonotype: One end of the junction varies from germline; a read error may be responsible. The V gene is TRBV18, the J gene TRBJ2-5; D call uncertain. The CDR3 extends over 13 amino acids. The germline V gene encodes CDR1 KGHSH and CDR2 LQKENI. The CDR3 DNA reads TGTGCCGGCTCACCATACGACCAAGAGACCCAGTACTTC. As protein: CAGSPYDQETQYF.

This clonotype was observed at least ten times. A read error may account for a junction end that differs from germline. The chain is built from TRBV29-1 and TRBJ1-1; no clear D. The CDR3 extends over 12 amino acids. Germline V gene data show CDR1 as SQVTM and CDR2 as ANQGSEA. The chain's CDR3 is CSVKAAPIETFF. For the CDR3, the DNA is TGCAGCGTCAAGGCGGCACCCATTGAAACTTTCTTT. Full variable domain (rest looked up from reference TRBV29-1 and TRBJ1-1): SAVISQKPSRDICQRGTSLTIQCQVDSQVTMMFWYRQQPGQSLTLIATANQGSEATYESGFVIDKFPISRPNLTFSTLTVSNMSPEDSSIYLCSVKAAPIETFFGQGTRLTVV.

This clonotype was observed many times. The genes are TRBV6-2 or TRBV6-3 and TRBJ2-3; perhaps TRBD1 as D (5 bases). Trimming left V 4 bases short and J 2 bases short, with 10 bases between. This CDR3 is built from 14 residues. Germline values: CDR1 MNHEY, CDR2 SVGEGT. CDR3: CASSSDTFTDTQYF. The CDR3 DNA reads TGTGCCAGCAGTTCGGACACCTTCACAGATACGCAGTATTTT.

This clonotype was picked up one time. This may be a read error: a much more frequent sequence differs by one nucleotide. J is TRBJ2-3 and V is TRBV28; 12 bases fit TRBD2. The CDR3 spans 19 residues. After removal of 8 bases from V and 5 bases from J, the junction contained 20 bases not matched to a gene. Germline CDR1 reads MDHEN; CDR2 reads SYDVKM. The CDR3 sequence is CASDPAPWTSGVRGDTQYF. DNA for the CDR3: TGTGCCAGCGACCCCGCACCCTGGACTAGCGGGGTGAGGGGAGATACGCAGTATTTT.

For this clonotype: Possible read error: a much larger clone is one base away. The V and J genes are TRBV30 and TRBJ1-1; D gene uncertain. The CDR3 is 13 residues long. Germline loops: CDR1 GTSNPN, CDR2 SVGIG (reference sequence). Trimming stripped 0 bases from V and 3 bases from J, with 8 bases between. The CDR3 spells CAWSVRRYTEAFF. Written as DNA, the CDR3 is TGTGCCTGGAGTGTAAGGCGGTACACTGAAGCTTTCTTT.

The chain links TRBV27 to TRBJ1-5, with D unresolved. CDR3 size: 13 residues. V lost 3 bases and J 6 bases, leaving 9 bases between the germline ends. The germline V gene has CDR1 MNHEY and CDR2 SMNVEV (reference sequence). CDR3 in DNA: TGTGCCAGCAGTTTGTCGGGAATTCAGCCCCAGCATTTT. Translating it yields CASSLSGIQPQHF.

This clonotype was seen ten or more times. The rearrangement uses TRBV29-1 and TRBJ2-1, with 9 nucleotides matching TRBD1. Trimming removed 5 bases from V and 9 bases from J; junction bases left unmatched: 5. The CDR3 contains 12 residues. Per germline, CDR1 SQVTM and CDR2 ANQGSEA. The CDR3 region has the DNA TGCAGCGTTAGGGGGACAGGGTTTGAGCAGTTCTTC. The encoded protein is CSVRGTGFEQFF.

Worth noting for this clonotype: Compared with germline, one end of the junction differs, possibly owing to a read error. The chain combines TRBV12-3 or TRBV12-4 with TRBJ1-4, with D perhaps matching TRBD1 (5 bases). CDR3 length equals 13 residues. The CDR3 is CASRQVAQEKPFF. In DNA form, the CDR3 reads TGTGCCAGCAGACAGGTGGCACAGGAAAAACCGTTTTTT.

This clonotype was observed a few times. In DNA, the CDR3 is TGTGCCAGCAGCGGACTAGCGGGTCTCTACGAGCAGTACTTC. This translates into CASSGLAGLYEQYF. This chain links TRBV25-1 with TRBJ2-7; 11 nucleotides line up with TRBD2. The germline V gene has CDR1 MGHDK and CDR2 SYGVNS. This CDR3 contains 14 residues. Trimming at V came to 6 bases and at J to 3 bases, leaving 4 bases not matched to a gene.

This clonotype showed up many times. The chain carries TRBV29-1 and TRBJ1-2; 7 bases line up with TRBD1. CDR1 is SQVTM, CDR2 ANQGSEA, per germline. CDR3 length: 14 amino acids. With V trimmed by 7 bases and J by 4 bases, 12 bases remained unmatched. The chain's CDR3 is CSAADRDTIYGYTF. CDR3 DNA: TGCAGCGCCGCAGACAGGGACACCATCTATGGCTACACCTTC.

The chain uses TRBV5-4 and TRBJ2-3; 8 bases match TRBD2. The CDR3 covers 15 residues. CDR1 is SGHNT and CDR2 is YYREEE in the germline V gene (reference sequence). V trimming: 2 bases; J trimming: 4 bases; junction bases outside the gene matches: 6. The CDR3 DNA follows: TGTGCCAGCAGCTTTTCGGGGGGGGCCCCAGATACGCAGTATTTT. Translation gives CASSFSGGAPDTQYF. Filled out from reference TRBV5-4 and TRBJ2-3, the complete variable domain reads ETGVTQSPTHLIKTRGQQVTLRCSSQSGHNTVSWYQQALGQGPQFIFQYYREEENGRGNFPPRFSGLQFPNYSSELNVNALELDDSALYLCASSFSGGAPDTQYFGPGTRLTVL.

The table lists this clonotype with a few counts. The chain joins TRBV20-1 to TRBJ1-1, with a weak D call TRBD1 (6 bases). V lost 1 base and J 9 bases, leaving 12 bases between the germline ends. Germline values: CDR1 DFQATT, CDR2 SNEGSKA (reference sequence). The CDR3 extends over 12 amino acids. CDR3 loop: CSARAGAVQAFF. CDR3 DNA sequence: TGCAGTGCTAGAGCGGGGGCAGTTCAAGCTTTCTTT.

Comment on this clonotype: A much bigger clone sits one base away, suggesting this may be a read error. This chain connects TRBV4-3 to TRBJ2-3; 8 nucleotides align to TRBD2. The CDR3 has 15 amino acids. Germline V gene sequence: CDR1 LGHNA, CDR2 YSLEER. For the CDR3, the DNA is TGCGCCAGCGGCCAAGATAGCGGGATCATAGATACGCAGTATTTT. It translates to CASGQDSGIIDTQYF.

A note on this clonotype: Sequence at one end of the junction differs from germline and may be a read error. The rearrangement links TRBV12-3 or TRBV12-4 to TRBJ1-3; 9 nucleotides line up with TRBD1. This CDR3 has 17 residues. Here the CDR3 reads CASSPTGQGSSGNNIYF. The CDR3 region has the DNA TGTGCCAGCAGTCCTACGGGACAGGGTTCCTCTGGAAACAACATATATTTT.

This clonotype was observed a few times. The V and J genes are TRBV14 and TRBJ1-2; no clear D gene. Per the germline V gene, CDR1 is SGHDN and CDR2 is FVKESK. The CDR3 covers 14 residues. Trimming pared 0 bases from V and 5 bases from J, leaving 10 bases between. CDR3 DNA: TGTGCCAGCAGCCAAGACGGGAGTGAGTATGGCTACACCTTC. Its protein product is CASSQDGSEYGYTF.